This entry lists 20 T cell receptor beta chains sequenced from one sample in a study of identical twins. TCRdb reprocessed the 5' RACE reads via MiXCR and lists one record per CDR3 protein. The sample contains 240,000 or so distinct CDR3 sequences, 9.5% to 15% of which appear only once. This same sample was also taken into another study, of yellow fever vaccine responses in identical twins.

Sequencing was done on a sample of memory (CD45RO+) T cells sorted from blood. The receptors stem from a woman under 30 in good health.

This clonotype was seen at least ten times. The CDR3 here is CASSLPSGGDSEQFF. The CDR3 nucleotides are TGTGCCAGCAGTTTACCTAGCGGGGGGGACAGTGAGCAGTTCTTC. The chain carries TRBV28 and TRBJ2-1; TRBD2 matches at 12 bases. The germline CDR1 and CDR2 sequences are MDHEN and SYDVKM. The CDR3 loop spans 15 amino acids. The J segment lost 9 bases and the V segment lost 2 bases, leaving 5 bases of the junction unmatched.

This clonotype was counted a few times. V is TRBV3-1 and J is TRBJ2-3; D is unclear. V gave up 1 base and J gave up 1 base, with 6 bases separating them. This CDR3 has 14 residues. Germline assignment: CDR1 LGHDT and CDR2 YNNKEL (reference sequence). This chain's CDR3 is CASSQGPRTDTQYF. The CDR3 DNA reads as TGTGCCAGCAGCCAAGGGCCCCGCACAGATACGCAGTATTTT.

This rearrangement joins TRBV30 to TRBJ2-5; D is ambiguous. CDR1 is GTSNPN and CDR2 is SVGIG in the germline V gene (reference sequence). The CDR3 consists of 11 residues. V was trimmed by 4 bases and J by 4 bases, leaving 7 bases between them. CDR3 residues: CAWTNRETQYF. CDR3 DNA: TGTGCCTGGACGAACCGAGAGACCCAGTACTTC.

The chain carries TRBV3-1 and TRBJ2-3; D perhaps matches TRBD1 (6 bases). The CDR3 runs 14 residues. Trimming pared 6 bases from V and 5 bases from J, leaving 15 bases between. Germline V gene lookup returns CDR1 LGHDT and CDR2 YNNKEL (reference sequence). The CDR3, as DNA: TGTGCCAGCAGTCCAGGGGTTATGGTAGATACGCAGTATTTT. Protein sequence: CASSPGVMVDTQYF.

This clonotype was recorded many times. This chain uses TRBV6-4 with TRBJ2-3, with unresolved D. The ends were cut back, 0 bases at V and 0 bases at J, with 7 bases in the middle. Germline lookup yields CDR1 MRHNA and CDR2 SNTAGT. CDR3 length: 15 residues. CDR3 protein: CASSDSVGSTDTQYF. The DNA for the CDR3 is TGTGCCAGCAGTGACTCGGTTGGGAGCACAGATACGCAGTATTTT.

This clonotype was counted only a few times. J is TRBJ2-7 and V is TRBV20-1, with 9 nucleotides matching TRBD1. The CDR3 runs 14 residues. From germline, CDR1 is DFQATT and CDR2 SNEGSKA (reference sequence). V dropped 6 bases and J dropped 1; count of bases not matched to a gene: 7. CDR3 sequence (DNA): TGCAGTGCAAAGGGACAGGGTCCGTCCTACGAGCAGTACTTC. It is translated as CSAKGQGPSYEQYF.

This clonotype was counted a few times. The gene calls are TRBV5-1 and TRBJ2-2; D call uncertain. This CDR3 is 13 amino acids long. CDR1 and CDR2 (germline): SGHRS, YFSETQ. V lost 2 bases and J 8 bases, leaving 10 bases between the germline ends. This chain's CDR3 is CASSLTVSGELFF. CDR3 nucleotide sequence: TGCGCCAGCAGCTTAACGGTATCAGGGGAGCTGTTTTTT.

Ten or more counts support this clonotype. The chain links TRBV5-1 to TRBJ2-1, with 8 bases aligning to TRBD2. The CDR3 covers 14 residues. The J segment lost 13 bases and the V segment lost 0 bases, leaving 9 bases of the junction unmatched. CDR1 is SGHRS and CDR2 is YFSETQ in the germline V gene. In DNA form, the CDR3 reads TGCGCCAGCAGCTTGGCCGGGGGGGGATCACTCCAGTTCTTC. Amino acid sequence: CASSLAGGGSLQFF.

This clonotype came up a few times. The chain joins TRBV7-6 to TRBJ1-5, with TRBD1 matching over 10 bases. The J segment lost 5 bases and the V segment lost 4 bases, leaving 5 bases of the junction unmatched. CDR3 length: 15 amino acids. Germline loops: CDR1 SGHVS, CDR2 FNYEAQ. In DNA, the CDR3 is TGTGCCAGCAGCTCGGGACAGGGGAACTATCAGCCCCAGCATTTT. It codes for CASSSGQGNYQPQHF.

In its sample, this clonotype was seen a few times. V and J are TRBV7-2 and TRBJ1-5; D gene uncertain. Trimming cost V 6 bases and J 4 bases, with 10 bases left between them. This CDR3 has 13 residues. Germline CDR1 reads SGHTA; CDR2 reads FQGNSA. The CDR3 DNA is TGTGCCAGCAGTTGGACGGATAATCAGCCCCAGCATTTT. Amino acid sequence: CASSWTDNQPQHF.

CDR3 protein: CASSLRGVSYTF. DNA for the CDR3: TGTGCCAGCAGTTTGAGGGGAGTAAGCTACACCTTC. The chain has TRBV27 and TRBJ1-2; weak D call: TRBD1 (5 bases). The ends were cut back, 3 bases at V and 9 bases at J, with 11 bases in the middle. CDR1 and CDR2 (germline): MNHEY, SMNVEV (reference sequence). CDR3 length equals 12 residues.

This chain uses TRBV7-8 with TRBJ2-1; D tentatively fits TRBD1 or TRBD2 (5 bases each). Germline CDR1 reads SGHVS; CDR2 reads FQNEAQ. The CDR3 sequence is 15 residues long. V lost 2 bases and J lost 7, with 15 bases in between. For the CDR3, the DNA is TGTGCCAGCAGCTTACGGGGAGTATGGGGGAATGAGCAGTTCTTC. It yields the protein CASSLRGVWGNEQFF.

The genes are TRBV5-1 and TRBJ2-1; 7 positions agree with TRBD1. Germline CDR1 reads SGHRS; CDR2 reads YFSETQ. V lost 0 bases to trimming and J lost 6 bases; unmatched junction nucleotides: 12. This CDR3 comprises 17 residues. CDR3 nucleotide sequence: TGCGCCAGCAGCTTGGGGTTGGGGACAGCGAGCTCCAATGAGCAGTTCTTC. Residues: CASSLGLGTASSNEQFF.

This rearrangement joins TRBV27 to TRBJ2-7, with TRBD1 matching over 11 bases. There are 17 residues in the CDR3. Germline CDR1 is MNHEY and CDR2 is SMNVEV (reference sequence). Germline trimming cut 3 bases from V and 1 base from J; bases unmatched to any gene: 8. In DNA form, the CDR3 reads TGTGCCAGCAGTTTTAGGACAGGGGGCGAAAAGTCCTACGAGCAGTACTTC. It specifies CASSFRTGGEKSYEQYF.

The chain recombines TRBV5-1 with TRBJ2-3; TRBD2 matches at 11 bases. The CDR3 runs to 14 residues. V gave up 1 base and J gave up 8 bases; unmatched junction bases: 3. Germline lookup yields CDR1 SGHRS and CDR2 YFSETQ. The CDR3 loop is CASSLTSGSFTQYF. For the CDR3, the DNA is TGCGCCAGCAGCTTGACTAGCGGGAGTTTTACGCAGTATTTT.

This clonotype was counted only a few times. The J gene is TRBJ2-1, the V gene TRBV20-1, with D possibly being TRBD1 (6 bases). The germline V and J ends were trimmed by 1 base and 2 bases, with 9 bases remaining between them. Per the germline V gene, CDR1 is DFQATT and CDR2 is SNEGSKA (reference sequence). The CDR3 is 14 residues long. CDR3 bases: TGCAGTGCTAGAGGGACAGCCACCTACAATGAGCAGTTCTTC. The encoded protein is CSARGTATYNEQFF.

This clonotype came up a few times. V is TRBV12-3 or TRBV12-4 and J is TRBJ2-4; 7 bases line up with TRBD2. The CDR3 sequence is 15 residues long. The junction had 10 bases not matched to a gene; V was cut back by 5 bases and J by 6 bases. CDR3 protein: CASSLGAGEGNIQYF. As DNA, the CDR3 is TGTGCCAGCAGTCTGGGAGCTGGGGAGGGAAACATTCAGTACTTC.

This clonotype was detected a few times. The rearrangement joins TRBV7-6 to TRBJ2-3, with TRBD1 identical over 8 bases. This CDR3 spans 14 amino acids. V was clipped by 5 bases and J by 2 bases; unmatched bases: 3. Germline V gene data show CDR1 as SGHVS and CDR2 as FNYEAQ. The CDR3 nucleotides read TGTGCCAGCAGCAAGACAGGGGACACAGATACGCAGTATTTT. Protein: CASSKTGDTDTQYF.

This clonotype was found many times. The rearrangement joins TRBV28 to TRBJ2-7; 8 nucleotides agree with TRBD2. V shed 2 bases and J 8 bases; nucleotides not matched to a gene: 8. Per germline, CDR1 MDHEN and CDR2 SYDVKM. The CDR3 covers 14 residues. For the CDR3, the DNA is TGTGCCAGCAGTTTAATTGGGACTAGTCCGAAGCAGTACTTC. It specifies CASSLIGTSPKQYF.

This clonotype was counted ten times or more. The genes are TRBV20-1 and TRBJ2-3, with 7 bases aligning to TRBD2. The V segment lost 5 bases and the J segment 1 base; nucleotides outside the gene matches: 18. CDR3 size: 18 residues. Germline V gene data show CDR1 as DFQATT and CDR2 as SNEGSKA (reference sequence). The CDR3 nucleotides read TGCAGTGCTGATTCGCTTCTGGAAGCGGCGGGAGGCACAGATACGCAGTATTTT. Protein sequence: CSADSLLEAAGGTDTQYF.